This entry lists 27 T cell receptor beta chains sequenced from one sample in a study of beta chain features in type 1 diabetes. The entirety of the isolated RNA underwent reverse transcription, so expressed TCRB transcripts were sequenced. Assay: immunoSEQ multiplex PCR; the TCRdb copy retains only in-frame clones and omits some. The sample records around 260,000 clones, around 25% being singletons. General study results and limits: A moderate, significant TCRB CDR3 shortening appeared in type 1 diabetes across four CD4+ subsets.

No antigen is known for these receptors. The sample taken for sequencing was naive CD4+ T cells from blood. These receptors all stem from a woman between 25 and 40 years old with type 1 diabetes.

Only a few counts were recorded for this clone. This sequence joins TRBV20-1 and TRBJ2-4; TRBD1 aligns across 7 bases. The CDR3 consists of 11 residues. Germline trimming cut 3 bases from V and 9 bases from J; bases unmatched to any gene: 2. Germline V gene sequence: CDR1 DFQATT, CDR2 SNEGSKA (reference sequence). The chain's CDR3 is CSARDRSIQYF. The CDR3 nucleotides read TGCAGTGCTAGGGACAGGAGCATTCAGTACTTC.

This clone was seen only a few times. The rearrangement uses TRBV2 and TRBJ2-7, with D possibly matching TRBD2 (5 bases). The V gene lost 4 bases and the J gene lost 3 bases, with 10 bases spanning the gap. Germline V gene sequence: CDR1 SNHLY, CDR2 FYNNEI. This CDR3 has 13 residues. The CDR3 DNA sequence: TGTGCCAGCAGTGTAGGGAGAGACTACGAGCAGTACTTC. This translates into CASSVGRDYEQYF.

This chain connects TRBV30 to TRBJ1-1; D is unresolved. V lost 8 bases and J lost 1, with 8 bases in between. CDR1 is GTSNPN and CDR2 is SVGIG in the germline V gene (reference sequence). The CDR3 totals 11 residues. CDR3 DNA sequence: TGTGCCGAGAGGCGGAACACTGAAGCTTTCTTT. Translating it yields CAERRNTEAFF. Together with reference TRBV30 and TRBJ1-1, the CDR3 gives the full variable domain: SQTIHQWPATLVQPVGSPLSLECTVEGTSNPNLYWYRQAAGRGLQLLFYSVGIGQISSEVPQNLSASRPQDRQFILSSKKLLLSDSGFYLCAERRNTEAFFGQGTRLTVV.

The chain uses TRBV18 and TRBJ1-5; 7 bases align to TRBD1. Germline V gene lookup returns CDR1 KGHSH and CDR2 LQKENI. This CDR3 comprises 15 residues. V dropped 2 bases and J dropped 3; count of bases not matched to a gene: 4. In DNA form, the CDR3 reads TGTGCCAGCTCACCAGCGACAGGGCTCAATCAGCCCCAGCATTTT. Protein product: CASSPATGLNQPQHF.

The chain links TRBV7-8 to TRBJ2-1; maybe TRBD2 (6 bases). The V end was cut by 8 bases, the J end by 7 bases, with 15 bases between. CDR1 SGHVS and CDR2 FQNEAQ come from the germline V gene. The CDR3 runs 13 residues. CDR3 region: CASRRIGRNEQFF. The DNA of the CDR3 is TGTGCCAGCCGTAGGATCGGGAGAAATGAGCAGTTCTTC.

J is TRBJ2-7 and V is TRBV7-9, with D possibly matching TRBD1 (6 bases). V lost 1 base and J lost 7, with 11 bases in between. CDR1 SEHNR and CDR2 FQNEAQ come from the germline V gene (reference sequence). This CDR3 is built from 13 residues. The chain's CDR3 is CASSLEAGVEQYF. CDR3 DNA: TGTGCCAGCAGCTTAGAGGCAGGGGTTGAGCAGTACTTC. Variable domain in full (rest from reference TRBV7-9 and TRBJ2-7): DTGVSQNPRHKITKRGQNVTFRCDPISEHNRLYWYRQTLGQGPEFLTYFQNEAQLEKSRLLSDRFSAERPKGSFSTLEIQRTEQGDSAMYLCASSLEAGVEQYFGPGTRLTVT.

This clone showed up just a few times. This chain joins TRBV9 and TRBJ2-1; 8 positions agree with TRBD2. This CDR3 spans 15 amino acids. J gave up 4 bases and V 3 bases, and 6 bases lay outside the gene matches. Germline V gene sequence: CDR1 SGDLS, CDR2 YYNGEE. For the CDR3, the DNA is TGTGCCAGCAGCGGAAGCGGGAGTCGGTACAATGAGCAGTTCTTC. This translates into CASSGSGSRYNEQFF.

CDR3 nucleotide sequence: TGCAGCGTTGACAGGGGTGGGGGTGCCGGGGAGCTGTTTTTT. This translates into CSVDRGGGAGELFF. The rearrangement uses TRBV29-1 and TRBJ2-2, with D perhaps matching TRBD1 (6 bases). Germline V gene lookup returns CDR1 SQVTM and CDR2 ANQGSEA. The CDR3 spans 14 residues. V was cut by 3 bases and J by 6 bases, with 14 bases left in between.

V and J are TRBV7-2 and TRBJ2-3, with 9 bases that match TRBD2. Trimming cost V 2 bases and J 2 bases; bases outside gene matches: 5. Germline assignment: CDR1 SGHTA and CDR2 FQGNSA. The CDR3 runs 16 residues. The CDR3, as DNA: TGTGCCAGCAGCTTAAATGCGGGAGGGAACACAGATACGCAGTATTTT. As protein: CASSLNAGGNTDTQYF.

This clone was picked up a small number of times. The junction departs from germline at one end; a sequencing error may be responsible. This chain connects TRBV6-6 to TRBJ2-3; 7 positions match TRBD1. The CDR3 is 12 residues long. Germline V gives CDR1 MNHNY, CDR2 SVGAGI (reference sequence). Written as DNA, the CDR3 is TGTGCCAGCAGATCCCGACAGGGCCCCCACGATTTT. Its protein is CASRSRQGPHDF.

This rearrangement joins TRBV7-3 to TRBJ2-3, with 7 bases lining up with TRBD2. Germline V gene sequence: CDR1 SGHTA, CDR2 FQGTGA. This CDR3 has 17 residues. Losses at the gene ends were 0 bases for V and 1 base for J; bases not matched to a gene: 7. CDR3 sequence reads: CASSLTLAGEGTDTQYF. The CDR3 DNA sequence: TGTGCCAGCAGCTTAACGTTGGCGGGAGAGGGCACAGATACGCAGTATTTT.

CDR3 nucleotides: TGTGCCATCAGTGCGCGTAGCGGGAGAGGAGACGAGCAGTACTTC. Translated, it gives CAISARSGRGDEQYF. This rearrangement joins TRBV10-3 to TRBJ2-7, with 9 positions matching TRBD2. The ends lost 4 bases at V and 5 bases at J; junction bases unmatched: 9. The germline gives CDR1 ENHRY, CDR2 SYGVKD. CDR3 length equals 15 residues.

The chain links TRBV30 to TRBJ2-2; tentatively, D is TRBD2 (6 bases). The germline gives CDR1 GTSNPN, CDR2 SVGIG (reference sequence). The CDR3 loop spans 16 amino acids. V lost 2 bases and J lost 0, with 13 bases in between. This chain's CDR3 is CAWSREMFANTGELFF. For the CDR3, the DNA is TGTGCCTGGAGTCGGGAGATGTTCGCGAACACCGGGGAGCTGTTTTTT.

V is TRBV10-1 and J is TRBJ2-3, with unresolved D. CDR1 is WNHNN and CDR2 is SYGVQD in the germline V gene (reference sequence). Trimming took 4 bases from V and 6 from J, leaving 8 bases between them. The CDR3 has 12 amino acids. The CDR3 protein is CASSGAGDTQYF. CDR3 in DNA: TGCGCCAGCAGTGGGGCAGGTGATACGCAGTATTTT.

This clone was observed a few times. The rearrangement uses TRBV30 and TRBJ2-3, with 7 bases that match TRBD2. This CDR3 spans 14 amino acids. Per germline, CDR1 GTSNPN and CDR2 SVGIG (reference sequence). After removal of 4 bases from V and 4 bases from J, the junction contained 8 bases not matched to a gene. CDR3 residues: CAWNQAGTSDTQYF. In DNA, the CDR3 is TGTGCCTGGAACCAAGCGGGGACCTCAGATACGCAGTATTTT.

The CDR3 coding sequence is TGTGCCAGTAGTCCCCGGGACAGGGTCTCCTACGAGCAGTACTTC. This translates into CASSPRDRVSYEQYF. This chain links TRBV19 with TRBJ2-7; 9 bases are a match to TRBD1. The CDR3 totals 15 residues. CDR1 and CDR2 from the germline V gene are LNHDA and SQIVND (reference sequence). V was clipped by 5 bases and J by 0 bases; unmatched bases: 5.

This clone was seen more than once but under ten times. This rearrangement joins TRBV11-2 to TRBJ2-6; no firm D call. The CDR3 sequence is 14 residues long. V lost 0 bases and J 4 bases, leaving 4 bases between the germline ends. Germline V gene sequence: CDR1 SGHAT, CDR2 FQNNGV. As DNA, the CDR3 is TGTGCCAGCAGCTTAGATCGGGGGGCCAACGTCCTGACTTTC. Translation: CASSLDRGANVLTF.

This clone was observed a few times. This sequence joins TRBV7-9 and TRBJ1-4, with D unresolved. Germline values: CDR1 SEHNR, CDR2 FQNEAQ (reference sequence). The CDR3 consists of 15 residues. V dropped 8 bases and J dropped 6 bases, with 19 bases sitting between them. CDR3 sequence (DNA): TGTGCCAGCGAAAACGATATTGCAGGTTATGAAAAACTGTTTTTT. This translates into CASENDIAGYEKLFF.

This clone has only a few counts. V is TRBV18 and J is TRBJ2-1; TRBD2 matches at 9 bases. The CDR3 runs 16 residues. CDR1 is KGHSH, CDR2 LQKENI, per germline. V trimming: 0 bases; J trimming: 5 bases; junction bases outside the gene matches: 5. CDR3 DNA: TGTGCCAGCTCACCACCAGCTAGCGGGGACGACAATGAGCAGTTCTTC. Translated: CASSPPASGDDNEQFF. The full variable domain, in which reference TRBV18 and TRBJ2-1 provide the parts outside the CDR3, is NAGVMQNPRHLVRRRGQEARLRCSPMKGHSHVYWYRQLPEEGLKFMVYLQKENIIDESGMPKERFSAEFPKEGPSILRIQQVVRGDSAAYFCASSPPASGDDNEQFFGPGTRLTVL.

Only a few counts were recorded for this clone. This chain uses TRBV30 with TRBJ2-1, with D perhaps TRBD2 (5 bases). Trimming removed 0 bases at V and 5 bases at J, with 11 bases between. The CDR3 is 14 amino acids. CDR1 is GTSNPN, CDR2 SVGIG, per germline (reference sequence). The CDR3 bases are TGTGCCTGGAGTGTACGAGGGTCCCACAATGAGCAGTTCTTC. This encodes CAWSVRGSHNEQFF.

CDR3 protein: CASSLATRYYNEQFF. The CDR3 coding sequence is TGTGCCAGCAGCTTAGCTACGCGTTACTACAATGAGCAGTTCTTC. The chain uses TRBV7-2 and TRBJ2-1; D ambiguous. Trimming took 0 bases from V and 3 from J, leaving 9 bases between them. The CDR3 has 15 amino acids. Per the germline V gene, CDR1 is SGHTA and CDR2 is FQGNSA.

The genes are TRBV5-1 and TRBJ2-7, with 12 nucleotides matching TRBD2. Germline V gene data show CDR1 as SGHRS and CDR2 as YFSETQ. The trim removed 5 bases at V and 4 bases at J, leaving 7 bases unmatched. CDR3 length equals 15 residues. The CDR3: CASRQPTSGSYEQYF. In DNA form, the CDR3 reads TGCGCCAGCAGACAACCGACTAGCGGGAGTTACGAGCAGTACTTC.

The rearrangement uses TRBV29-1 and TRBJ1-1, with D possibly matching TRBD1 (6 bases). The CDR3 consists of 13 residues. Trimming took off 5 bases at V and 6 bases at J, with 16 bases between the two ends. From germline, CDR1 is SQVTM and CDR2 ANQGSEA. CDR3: CSVSTLGQPEAFF. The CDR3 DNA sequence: TGCAGCGTTTCGACCCTTGGACAGCCTGAAGCTTTCTTT.

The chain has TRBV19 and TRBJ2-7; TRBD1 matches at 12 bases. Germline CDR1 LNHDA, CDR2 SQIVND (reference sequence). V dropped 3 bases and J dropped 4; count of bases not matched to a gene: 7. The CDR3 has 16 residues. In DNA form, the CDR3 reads TGTGCCAGTAGTATCTGGCCGGGACAGGGGGCTTACGAGCAGTACTTC. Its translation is CASSIWPGQGAYEQYF.

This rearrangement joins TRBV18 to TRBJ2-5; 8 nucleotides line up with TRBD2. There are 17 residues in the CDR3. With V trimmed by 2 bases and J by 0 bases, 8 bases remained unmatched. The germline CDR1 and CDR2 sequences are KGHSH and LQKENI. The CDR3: CASSPMAGGLYQETQYF. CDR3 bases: TGTGCCAGCTCACCAATGGCGGGAGGCTTGTACCAAGAGACCCAGTACTTC. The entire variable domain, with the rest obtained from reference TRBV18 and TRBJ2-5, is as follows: NAGVMQNPRHLVRRRGQEARLRCSPMKGHSHVYWYRQLPEEGLKFMVYLQKENIIDESGMPKERFSAEFPKEGPSILRIQQVVRGDSAAYFCASSPMAGGLYQETQYFGPGTRLLVL.

The CDR3 reads CASSVVEGRETQYF. As DNA, the CDR3 is TGTGCCAGCAGCGTAGTGGAGGGCCGAGAGACCCAGTACTTC. The chain uses TRBV9 and TRBJ2-5; a possible D gene is TRBD2 (6 bases). The germline gives CDR1 SGDLS, CDR2 YYNGEE. This CDR3 is built from 14 residues. Trimming removed 0 bases at V and 4 bases at J, with 10 bases between.

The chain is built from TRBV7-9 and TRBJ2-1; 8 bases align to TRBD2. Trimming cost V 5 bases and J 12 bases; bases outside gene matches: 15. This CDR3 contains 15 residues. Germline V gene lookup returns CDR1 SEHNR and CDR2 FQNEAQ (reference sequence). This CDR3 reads CASSTSGTRAFGQFF. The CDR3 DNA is TGTGCCAGCAGCACATCCGGGACTAGGGCATTTGGGCAGTTCTTC.